This TCR beta chain emerged from a study of T cell repertoires in aging, cancer and after chemotherapy. About the study: Six age groups, ranging from 30 or younger to 70 or older, included the donors.

Comments on this clonotype: Its antigen remains unknown.

Overall study findings and caveats: Loss of evenness, beyond lost richness, contributed to age-related TCR diversity decline in cancer patients.

The template was genomic DNA from peripheral blood, not RNA. TRB rearrangements spanning V, D and J were amplified using mixed TRB-A/B primers. TCRdb re-called the multiplex PCR reads with MiXCR, one entry per CDR3 protein. The sample lists 2,500 to 3,500 distinct CDR3 sequences, 25% to 35% seen once, with roughly two thirds in the top ten. The receptor comes from a human donor with a solid tumor. The material sequenced was blood.

CDR3 nucleotide sequence: TGCAGTGCCACACCTCTAGCGAACGAGCAGTACTTC. It specifies CSATPLANEQYF. The chain combines TRBV20-1 with TRBJ2-7; D may be TRBD2 (6 bases). Germline CDR1 and CDR2: DFQATT and SNEGSKA (reference sequence). Trimming stripped 6 bases from V and 5 bases from J, with 14 bases between. The CDR3 is 12 amino acids.